The clone carrying this TCR beta chain is a singleton in its sample. No antigen is known for it. This CDR3 region has 16 residues. Per the germline V gene, CDR1 is SEHNR and CDR2 is FQNEAQ (reference sequence). V lost 7 bases, J lost 2 bases, and 8 bases stayed unmatched. Profiling relied on immunoSEQ multiplex PCR, and the TCRdb table lists in-frame clones only, not all of them. The table lists over a million clones, roughly 96% of them singletons. The record originates from a study of shared clonotypes between healthy human individuals. Study at large: Each donor had three CD4 naive, three CD4 memory, two CD8 naive and one CD8 memory plate. Study findings and constraints: Generally, naive subsets (rather than memory subsets) showed larger estimated richness. Non-shared clonotypes showed lower generation probabilities than clonotypes common to all four donors.

CD4+ cell separation produced CD45RA+ naive and CD45RA-negative memory subsets. The sequencing input was naive CD4+ T cells sorted from blood. This sample's subset: CD45RA+ positively selected. The clonotype was recovered from a man under 40 in good health. V gene TRBV7-9 combines with J gene TRBJ2-5; 12 nucleotides match TRBD2. CDR3 loop: CASTDRGLAGQETQYF. CDR3 bases: TGTGCCAGCACCGATAGAGGACTAGCGGGACAAGAGACCCAGTACTTC.